This T cell receptor beta chain was retrieved from a study of beta chain features in type 1 diabetes. Notes on the study in general: Moderate but significant shortening of TCRB CDR3s was recorded in all four CD4+ subsets from Type 1 diabetes patients.

The germline gives CDR1 GTSNPN, CDR2 SVGIG (reference sequence). V lost 5 bases, J lost 7 bases, and 9 bases lay in between. The CDR3 length is 12 residues. The sample holds a few counts of this clone. The target antigen is unknown. The investigators reverse transcribed all of the isolated RNA, so they sequenced expressed TCRB transcripts. Assay: immunoSEQ multiplex PCR; the TCRdb copy retains only in-frame clones and omits some. The sample includes about 240,000 clones, roughly 30% seen only once; the top ten take about 3.9%. The sequencing input was central memory CD4+ T cells from blood. The sequence was collected from a man under 40 in good health. The chain combines TRBV30 with TRBJ1-6; D ambiguous. DNA of the CDR3: TGTGCCTGGGCGGTCCTCAATTCACCCCTCCACTTT. This gives the protein CAWAVLNSPLHF.